This note documents a single T cell receptor beta chain sequence. Its target is not known. The data are from a study of T-cell memory formation after mild COVID-19. Study outcomes and limitations: In second-wave clones peaking day 37, SARS-CoV-2 specificity remained unconfirmed.

TCR alpha and TCR beta cDNA libraries carrying sample barcodes and UMIs were produced by 5'RACE using constant-segment primers. MiXCR was run by TCRdb on the 5' RACE reads, yielding one entry per CDR3 protein. Altogether under 650,000 distinct CDR3 sequences are present, about a sixth being singletons, with the ten largest covering more than 10%. Germline lookup yields CDR1 SNHLY and CDR2 FYNNEI. CDR3 length: 14 amino acids. Losses at the gene ends were 7 bases for V and 5 bases for J; bases not matched to a gene: 3. The TCR sequence derives from an adult woman who had mild COVID-19 (a few samples of this study predate the infection). Cell type and time point are not known. Sequenced material: PBMCs or a T cell subset sorted from them (not recorded which). The gene calls are TRBV2 and TRBJ2-5, with 14 bases lining up with TRBD2. CDR3 sequence: CASTTSGRVETQYF. CDR3 DNA sequence: TGTGCCAGCACGACTAGCGGGAGGGTGGAGACCCAGTACTTC.